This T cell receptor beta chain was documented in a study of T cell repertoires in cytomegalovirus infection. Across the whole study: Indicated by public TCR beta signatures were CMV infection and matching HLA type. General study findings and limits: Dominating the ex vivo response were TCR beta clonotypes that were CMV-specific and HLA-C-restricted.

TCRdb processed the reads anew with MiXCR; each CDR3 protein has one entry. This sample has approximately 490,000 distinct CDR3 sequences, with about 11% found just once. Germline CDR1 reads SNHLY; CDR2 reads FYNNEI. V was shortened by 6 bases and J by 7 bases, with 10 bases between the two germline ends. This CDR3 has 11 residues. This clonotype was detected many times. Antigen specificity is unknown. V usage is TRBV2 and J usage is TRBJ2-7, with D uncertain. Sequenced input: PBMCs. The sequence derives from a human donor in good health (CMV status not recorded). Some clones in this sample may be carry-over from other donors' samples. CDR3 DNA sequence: TGTGCCAGCAGCCCCGAAGTGGAGCAGTACTTC. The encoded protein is CASSPEVEQYF.